These 31 T cell receptor beta chains originate from one sample sequenced in a study of blood T cells in healthy people across ages. A second PCR, run for roughly 7 to 11 cycles, used a sample-barcoded 5' primer plus a J-beta primer mix. A single record per CDR3 protein comes from TCRdb applying MiXCR to the 5' RACE reads. The repertoire includes about 680,000 distinct CDR3 sequences, around 49% of them detected once, and under 35% sits in the top ten. The sequenced sample consisted of blood. These receptor sequences come from a woman in her sixties in good health.

This clonotype occurred a few times. The V call is TRBV28, the J call TRBJ2-5, with TRBD2 identical over 8 bases. The CDR3 consists of 13 residues. Trimming took 5 bases from V and 4 from J; bases not matched to a gene: 3. Germline V gene data show CDR1 as MDHEN and CDR2 as SYDVKM. For the CDR3, the DNA is TGTGCCAGCAGTAACCTAGCGGGAGAGACCCAGTACTTC. The encoded protein is CASSNLAGETQYF. Looking up the rest from reference TRBV28 and TRBJ2-5 gives the full variable domain: DVKVTQSSRYLVKRTGEKVFLECVQDMDHENMFWYRQDPGLGLRLIYFSYDVKMKEKGDIPEGYSVSREKKERFSLILESASTNQTSMYLCASSNLAGETQYFGPGTRLLVL.

On this clonotype itself: At one end, the junction sequence differs from germline, possibly due to a read error. The chain has TRBV20-1 and TRBJ2-7, with TRBD2 identical over 7 bases. The J call could be wrong; TRBJ2-5 is a better fit for the DNA end. Looked up from germline, CDR1 is DFQATT and CDR2 is SNEGSKA (reference sequence). The CDR3 covers 12 residues. The CDR3 nucleotides read TGCCGTGCTAGATCTAGCGGAGAGACCCAGTACTTC. Encoded protein: CRARSSGETQYF.

V and J are TRBV20-1 and TRBJ1-2; unclear D gene. The CDR3 is 13 amino acids. Trimming cost V 3 bases and J 1 base, with 9 bases left between them. CDR1 and CDR2 (germline): DFQATT, SNEGSKA (reference sequence). CDR3 amino acids: CSARPAVNYGYTF. CDR3 bases: TGCAGTGCTAGGCCGGCAGTTAACTATGGCTACACCTTC.

This clonotype was observed a handful of times. V and J are TRBV7-9 and TRBJ2-3, with a possible D match to TRBD2 (6 bases). This CDR3 comprises 15 residues. V lost 4 bases and J 5 bases, leaving 16 bases between the germline ends. Looked up from germline, CDR1 is SEHNR and CDR2 is FQNEAQ (reference sequence). CDR3 residues: CASSSTSTRGDTQYF. CDR3 DNA: TGTGCCAGCAGCTCCACTAGCACCCGAGGAGATACGCAGTATTTT.

This clonotype occurred a few times. The V and J genes are TRBV10-3 and TRBJ2-7; D might be TRBD2 (5 bases). CDR1 is ENHRY and CDR2 is SYGVKD in the germline V gene. Trimming removed 3 bases at V and 7 bases at J, with 22 bases between. This CDR3 has 16 amino acids. The CDR3, as DNA: TGTGCCATCAGTGAACCCCTAAGGGAGACCGGCGATGAGCAGTACTTC. It codes for CAISEPLRETGDEQYF.

The chain links TRBV20-1 to TRBJ1-2; 8 bases map to TRBD1. V shed 4 bases and J 5 bases; nucleotides not matched to a gene: 9. The CDR3 has 14 amino acids. Germline V gene lookup returns CDR1 DFQATT and CDR2 SNEGSKA (reference sequence). The CDR3 coding sequence is TGCAGTGCTATTCAGGGGGCCCAGGCGTATGGCTACACCTTC. Amino acids: CSAIQGAQAYGYTF.

This clonotype has only a few counts. The genes are TRBV9 and TRBJ1-2, with 9 bases fitting TRBD1. This CDR3 comprises 14 residues. Germline CDR1 SGDLS, CDR2 YYNGEE. Trimming at V came to 6 bases and at J to 2 bases, leaving 5 bases not matched to a gene. CDR3 amino acids: CASTTTGGNYGYTF. The DNA for the CDR3 is TGTGCCAGCACCACAACAGGGGGCAACTATGGCTACACCTTC.

The V gene is TRBV5-6, the J gene TRBJ1-5, with no clear D. The CDR3 runs 14 residues. V was trimmed by 4 bases and J by 7 bases, leaving 15 bases between them. The germline V gene has CDR1 SGHDT and CDR2 YYEEEE. CDR3 bases: TGTGCCAGCAGCAAGGGTACAGTAGGGCAGCCCCAGCATTTT. Its protein is CASSKGTVGQPQHF.

A few counts support this clonotype. V usage is TRBV6-2 or TRBV6-3 and J usage is TRBJ2-7; 7 bases fit TRBD1. Germline assignment: CDR1 MNHEY and CDR2 SVGEGT. Trimming took 7 bases from V and 3 from J; bases not matched to a gene: 12. The CDR3 spans 15 residues. The CDR3 DNA follows: TGTGCCAGCACGCCCAGACAGGGTTCGGGCTACGAGCAGTACTTC. Translation gives CASTPRQGSGYEQYF.

The chain employs TRBV5-6 and TRBJ2-6; D unclear. The CDR3 runs 16 residues. CDR1 and CDR2 (germline): SGHDT, YYEEEE. The V end was cut by 2 bases, the J end by 4 bases, with 13 bases between. The CDR3 DNA follows: TGTGCCAGCAGCTTAGGCAGTCTGCCCGGGGCCAACGTCCTGACTTTC. Amino acids: CASSLGSLPGANVLTF.

This rearrangement joins TRBV16 to TRBJ2-7; TRBD2 is a possible D gene (6 bases). Germline CDR1 and CDR2: KGHSY and FQNENV. The germline V and J ends were trimmed by 3 bases and 3 bases, with 15 bases remaining between them. The CDR3 length is 15 residues. The CDR3 spells CASSHRRELVYEQYF. The CDR3 DNA reads TGTGCCAGCAGCCATAGGAGGGAGTTGGTCTACGAGCAGTACTTC.

This clonotype was counted a single time. V gene TRBV2 combines with J gene TRBJ1-5; D ambiguous. Germline V CDR1 and CDR2: SNHLY, FYNNEI. The CDR3 covers 14 residues. The V end lost 4 bases, the J end lost 5 bases, and 12 bases lay between the germline ends. As DNA, the CDR3 is TGTGCCAGCAGTGTAGGCAGATTTGATCAGCCCCAGCATTTT. This sequence encodes CASSVGRFDQPQHF.

This clonotype has a handful of counts. This chain connects TRBV18 to TRBJ2-5; 9 bases agree with TRBD1. This CDR3 spans 15 amino acids. CDR1 and CDR2 (germline): KGHSH, LQKENI. The ends lost 6 bases at V and 2 bases at J; junction bases unmatched: 7. The CDR3 loop reads CASSSGTGSQETQYF. Here the CDR3 DNA reads TGTGCCAGCTCCTCCGGGACAGGGTCACAAGAGACCCAGTACTTC.

The chain joins TRBV7-2 to TRBJ1-6, with 9 positions matching TRBD1. The CDR3 totals 14 residues. The junction had 4 bases not matched to a gene; V was cut back by 6 bases and J by 7 bases. Germline CDR1 reads SGHTA; CDR2 reads FQGNSA. CDR3 nucleotide sequence: TGTGCCAGCAGAACCGGGACAGGGAATTCACCCCTCCACTTT. Translating it yields CASRTGTGNSPLHF.

J is TRBJ2-3 and V is TRBV29-1; unclear D gene. The CDR3 is 11 amino acids. V shed 7 bases and J shed 6 bases, with 11 bases lying between them. CDR1 and CDR2 (germline): SQVTM, ANQGSEA. CDR3 coding DNA: TGCAGCGGGTCTGCTGGTGATACGCAGTATTTT. It yields the protein CSGSAGDTQYF.

This clonotype occurred many times. V and J are TRBV20-1 and TRBJ1-2; the match to TRBD1 covers 7 bases. V shed 1 base, J shed 3 bases, and the junction held 11 bases outside the gene matches. The germline V gene encodes CDR1 DFQATT and CDR2 SNEGSKA (reference sequence). This CDR3 has 16 residues. CDR3 protein: CSARASGTEAYYGYTF. The CDR3 DNA is TGCAGTGCTAGAGCAAGTGGGACAGAGGCTTACTATGGCTACACCTTC.

This clonotype was detected only a few times. The chain carries TRBV20-1 and TRBJ2-1; 7 bases map to TRBD2. V was pared by 5 bases and J by 9 bases, with 16 bases of the junction left unmatched. The CDR3 totals 15 residues. CDR1 and CDR2 from the germline V gene are DFQATT and SNEGSKA (reference sequence). CDR3 nucleotides: TGCAGTGCTCCCAAGCGGGATAGTCTTAAGGGTGAGCAGTTCTTC. Protein: CSAPKRDSLKGEQFF.

The chain joins TRBV7-9 to TRBJ2-7; D is unclear. The CDR3 covers 14 residues. The V and J ends lost 6 bases and 1 base respectively, with 13 bases between them. From germline, CDR1 is SEHNR and CDR2 FQNEAQ (reference sequence). CDR3 in amino acids: CASSSPRASYEQYF. For the CDR3, the DNA is TGTGCCAGCAGTTCCCCTAGAGCATCCTACGAGCAGTACTTC.

The chain is built from TRBV5-1 and TRBJ2-1; TRBD1 is a possible D gene (6 bases). The germline V gene encodes CDR1 SGHRS and CDR2 YFSETQ. V lost 3 bases to trimming and J lost 4 bases, with 14 bases between them. The CDR3 has 15 residues. In DNA, the CDR3 is TGCGCCAGCAGCTCTGGGGGCGGGCGATACAATGAGCAGTTCTTC. As protein: CASSSGGGRYNEQFF.

The chain joins TRBV29-1 to TRBJ1-1; TRBD1 matches at 7 bases. V was clipped by 5 bases and J by 2 bases; unmatched bases: 5. Germline assignment: CDR1 SQVTM and CDR2 ANQGSEA. The CDR3 totals 13 residues. CDR3 sequence (DNA): TGCAGCGTTTTGGGACAGCCAAACACTGAAGCTTTCTTT. Protein sequence: CSVLGQPNTEAFF.

The chain is built from TRBV5-5 and TRBJ2-3; D is uncertain. The germline gives CDR1 SGHKS, CDR2 YYEKEE (reference sequence). The CDR3 has 13 amino acids. V dropped 3 bases and J dropped 0 bases, with 5 bases sitting between them. Written as DNA, the CDR3 is TGTGCCAGCAGCTACCCCAGCACAGATACGCAGTATTTT. This encodes CASSYPSTDTQYF.

The chain joins TRBV7-8 to TRBJ2-1; 14 bases align to TRBD2. This CDR3 is 18 amino acids long. From germline, CDR1 is SGHVS and CDR2 FQNEAQ. The V gene end was trimmed by 5 bases and the J gene end by 0 bases; junction bases not matched to a gene: 6. CDR3 sequence (DNA): TGTGCCAGCAGCCAAATCGGGACTAGCGGGAGCTCCTACAATGAGCAGTTCTTC. It codes for CASSQIGTSGSSYNEQFF.

The V and J genes are TRBV7-2 and TRBJ2-5, with D unresolved. The CDR3 spans 19 residues. Deletions cut 5 bases from V and 4 bases from J, with 29 bases between. Germline CDR1 is SGHTA and CDR2 is FQGNSA. This chain's CDR3 is CASSTLGLPGSMLGETQYF. The CDR3 DNA reads as TGTGCCAGCAGCACTTTAGGATTACCAGGATCCATGTTGGGAGAGACCCAGTACTTC.

V gene TRBV5-1 combines with J gene TRBJ1-1; D is undetermined. The germline V gene has CDR1 SGHRS and CDR2 YFSETQ. V was cut by 0 bases and J by 7 bases, with 13 bases left in between. The CDR3 spans 14 residues. CDR3 residues: CASSLGGPLDEAFF. The CDR3 region has the DNA TGCGCCAGCAGCTTGGGAGGACCGTTGGATGAAGCTTTCTTT.

This clonotype occurred once. The V gene is TRBV20-1, the J gene TRBJ2-1, with 9 bases that match TRBD1. Germline CDR1 DFQATT, CDR2 SNEGSKA (reference sequence). The CDR3 contains 16 residues. The junction had 14 bases not matched to a gene; V was cut back by 2 bases and J by 9 bases. The DNA for the CDR3 is TGCAGTGCTAGAAACCCAGACAGGGGGAAGTTCGGTGAGCAGTTCTTC. Translated: CSARNPDRGKFGEQFF.

J is TRBJ2-7 and V is TRBV5-1; the match to TRBD2 covers 9 bases. The CDR3 has 16 amino acids. Germline V CDR1 and CDR2: SGHRS, YFSETQ. Trimming cost V 0 bases and J 4 bases; bases outside gene matches: 8. CDR3 in DNA: TGCGCCAGCAGCTTGGGTGGTAGCGGGAGTTTTTACGAGCAGTACTTC. As protein: CASSLGGSGSFYEQYF.

This sequence joins TRBV4-1 and TRBJ2-7; TRBD1 aligns across 7 bases. Germline-derived CDR1 and CDR2 are MGHRA and YSYEKL. CDR3 length equals 16 residues. J lost 3 bases, V lost 1 base, and 9 bases had no gene match. This CDR3 reads CASSQALGTEGYEQYF. CDR3 sequence (DNA): TGCGCCAGCAGCCAAGCTTTAGGGACAGAGGGCTACGAGCAGTACTTC.

The chain carries TRBV18 and TRBJ2-5; 8 nucleotides agree with TRBD2. The germline V gene has CDR1 KGHSH and CDR2 LQKENI. The CDR3 has 15 residues. The J segment lost 3 bases and the V segment lost 6 bases, leaving 9 bases of the junction unmatched. CDR3 sequence: CASSRQVGREETQYF. DNA for the CDR3: TGTGCCAGCTCCCGCCAAGTCGGGAGGGAAGAGACCCAGTACTTC.

This clonotype was seen just once. The chain is built from TRBV20-1 and TRBJ2-7; 10 bases line up with TRBD1. This CDR3 has 17 amino acids. With 0 bases clipped from V and 7 bases from J, the junction kept 15 bases outside the gene matches. CDR1 is DFQATT, CDR2 SNEGSKA, per germline (reference sequence). CDR3 protein: CSARDKRGTGVGNEQYF. CDR3 DNA: TGCAGTGCTAGAGATAAGAGAGGGACAGGGGTGGGCAATGAGCAGTACTTC.

This chain joins TRBV9 and TRBJ1-1; D not resolved. CDR1 is SGDLS, CDR2 YYNGEE, per germline. The V gene lost 2 bases and the J gene lost 0 bases, with 8 bases spanning the gap. The CDR3 loop spans 14 amino acids. The CDR3 here is CASSVGRVNTEAFF. Here the CDR3 DNA reads TGTGCCAGCAGCGTGGGGAGGGTGAACACTGAAGCTTTCTTT. The complete variable domain, with remaining parts taken from reference TRBV9 and TRBJ1-1, reads DSGVTQTPKHLITATGQRVTLRCSPRSGDLSVYWYQQSLDQGLQFLIQYYNGEERAKGNILERFSAQQFPDLHSELNLSSLELGDSALYFCASSVGRVNTEAFFGQGTRLTVV.

The gene calls are TRBV7-2 and TRBJ1-5; D remains unclear. Trimming stripped 1 base from V and 3 bases from J, with 10 bases between. Germline assignment: CDR1 SGHTA and CDR2 FQGNSA. This CDR3 is built from 15 residues. Here the CDR3 DNA reads TGTGCCAGCAGCTTAGTTGGCAGCTACAATCAGCCCCAGCATTTT. This codes for CASSLVGSYNQPQHF. Looking up the rest from reference TRBV7-2 and TRBJ1-5 gives the full variable domain: GAGVSQSPSNKVTEKGKDVELRCDPISGHTALYWYRQSLGQGLEFLIYFQGNSAPDKSGLPSDRFSAERTGGSVSTLTIQRTQQEDSAVYLCASSLVGSYNQPQHFGDGTRLSIL.